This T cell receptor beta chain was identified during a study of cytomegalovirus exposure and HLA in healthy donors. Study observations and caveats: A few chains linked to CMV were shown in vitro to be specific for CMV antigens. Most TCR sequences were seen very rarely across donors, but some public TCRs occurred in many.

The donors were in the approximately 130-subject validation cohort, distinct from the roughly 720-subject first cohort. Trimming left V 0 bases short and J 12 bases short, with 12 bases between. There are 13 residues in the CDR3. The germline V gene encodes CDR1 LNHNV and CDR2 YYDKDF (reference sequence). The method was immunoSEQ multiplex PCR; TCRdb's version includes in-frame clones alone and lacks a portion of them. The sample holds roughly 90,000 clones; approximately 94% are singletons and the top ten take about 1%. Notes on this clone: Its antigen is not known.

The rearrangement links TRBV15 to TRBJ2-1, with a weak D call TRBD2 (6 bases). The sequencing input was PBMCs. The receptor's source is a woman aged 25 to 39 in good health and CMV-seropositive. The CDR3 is CATSRDSGTWQFF. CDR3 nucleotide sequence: TGTGCCACCAGCAGAGATTCCGGGACTTGGCAGTTCTTC.